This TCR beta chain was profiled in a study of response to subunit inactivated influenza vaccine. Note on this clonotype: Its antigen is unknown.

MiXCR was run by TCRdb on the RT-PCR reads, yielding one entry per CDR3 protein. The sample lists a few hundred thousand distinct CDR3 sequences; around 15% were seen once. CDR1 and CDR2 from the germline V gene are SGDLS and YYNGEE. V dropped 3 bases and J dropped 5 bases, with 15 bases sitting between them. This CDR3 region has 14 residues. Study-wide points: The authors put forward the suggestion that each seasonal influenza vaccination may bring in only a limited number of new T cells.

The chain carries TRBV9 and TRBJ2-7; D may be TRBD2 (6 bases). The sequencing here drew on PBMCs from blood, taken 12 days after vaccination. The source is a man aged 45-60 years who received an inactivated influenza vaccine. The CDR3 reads CASSETSRVHEQYF. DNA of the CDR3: TGTGCCAGCAGCGAGACTAGTAGGGTACACGAGCAGTACTTC.